The following is a T cell receptor beta chain sequence with its context. The PCR was carried out with 60 Vbeta primers and 13 Jbeta primers. The protocol was immunoSEQ multiplex PCR, while the TCRdb copy is restricted to in-frame clones and leaves out a portion. Of about 160,000 clones listed, roughly four fifths are singletons. This sample is drawn from a study of cytomegalovirus exposure and HLA in healthy donors. V lost 0 bases and J lost 9; bases outside the gene matches: 1. CDR3 size: 13 residues. Germline-derived CDR1 and CDR2 are SGHTA and FQGNSA. The origin of this receptor is a man in his 60s in good health and CMV-seronegative. Specimen: PBMCs. The chain couples TRBV7-2 to TRBJ2-1; the match to TRBD2 covers 8 bases. The CDR3 sequence is CASSLAAGGEQFF. In DNA, the CDR3 is TGTGCCAGCAGCTTAGCGGCGGGGGGTGAGCAGTTCTTC.